The 18 T cell receptor beta chains listed next were all sequenced from one sample in a study of Ad26.COV2.S vaccination and SARS-CoV-2 variants. This table comes from immunoSEQ multiplex PCR, and its TCRdb copy is limited to in-frame clones, with some not included. This sample has around 370,000 clones, with roughly 84% found just once. This sample's treatment: some 19 received Ad26.COV2.S at low or high dose, single or two shots; 5 received placebo; per-sample allocation not given. Each sample was drawn 63 days after the first injection (of vaccine or placebo). Material: peripheral blood, obtained in a trial of Ad26.COV2.S vaccine versus placebo. The origin of the receptors is a person between 18 and 65 years old who received the Ad26.COV2.S COVID-19 vaccine or a placebo.

The chain employs TRBV18 and TRBJ1-3; D is unresolved. Trimming took off 2 bases at V and 0 bases at J, with 11 bases between the two ends. The CDR3 extends over 16 amino acids. The V gene's germline CDR1 is KGHSH and CDR2 LQKENI. The CDR3 nucleotides are TGTGCCAGCTCACCAATACAGTACTACTCTGGAAACACCATATATTTT. Amino acids: CASSPIQYYSGNTIYF.

This clone was observed a handful of times. This chain uses TRBV5-1 with TRBJ1-5; a possible D gene is TRBD1 (5 bases). Germline CDR1 reads SGHRS; CDR2 reads YFSETQ. V shed 4 bases and J shed 7 bases, with 12 bases lying between them. The CDR3 has 13 residues. The CDR3 nucleotides are TGCGCCAGCAGCCAAGACAGCCACCAGCCCCAGCATTTT. It codes for CASSQDSHQPQHF.

A single count supports this clone. This chain uses TRBV19 with TRBJ1-1; D unresolved. V lost 3 bases to trimming and J lost 5 bases, with 13 bases between them. From germline, CDR1 is LNHDA and CDR2 SQIVND (reference sequence). This CDR3 has 14 amino acids. The CDR3 loop is CASSMDVGRTEAFF. The CDR3 coding sequence is TGTGCCAGTAGTATGGACGTCGGGAGGACTGAAGCTTTCTTT.

V is TRBV18 and J is TRBJ2-7, with 12 bases fitting TRBD1. Germline values: CDR1 KGHSH, CDR2 LQKENI. The junction had 11 bases not matched to a gene; V was cut back by 6 bases and J by 5 bases. The CDR3 is 16 amino acids. Here the CDR3 DNA reads TGTGCCAGCTCGGGACAGGGGGCGTATATTCCCGACGAGCAGTACTTC. Translating it yields CASSGQGAYIPDEQYF.

The count of this clone is one. The rearrangement joins TRBV6-5 to TRBJ2-2; TRBD2 is a possible D gene (6 bases). The CDR3 length is 16 residues. Germline loops: CDR1 MNHEY, CDR2 SVGAGI. Between the trimmed V and J ends, which lost 0 bases and 1 base, there was a span of 9 bases. The CDR3: CASSYSGTLNTGELFF. In DNA form, the CDR3 reads TGTGCCAGCAGTTACTCGGGGACTTTGAACACCGGGGAGCTGTTTTTT.

This chain connects TRBV4-2 to TRBJ2-1, with 9 bases identical to TRBD2. V dropped 1 base and J dropped 0; count of bases not matched to a gene: 10. The CDR3 consists of 19 residues. From germline, CDR1 is LGHNA and CDR2 YNFKEQ. DNA for the CDR3: TGTGCCAGCAGCCAAGTAGCGGCAGCGGGGGGAAGCTCCTACAATGAGCAGTTCTTC. Translated, it gives CASSQVAAAGGSSYNEQFF.

This clone has a single count. V gene TRBV10-2 combines with J gene TRBJ1-5, with TRBD1 as a possible D gene (5 bases). Germline V gene lookup returns CDR1 WSHSY and CDR2 SAAADI. V was pared by 1 base and J by 3 bases, with 7 bases between. The CDR3 loop spans 14 amino acids. CDR3 loop: CASSEWGNNQPQHF. CDR3 in DNA: TGCGCCAGCAGTGAGTGGGGGAACAATCAGCCCCAGCATTTT.

The chain couples TRBV10-3 to TRBJ2-1, with no clear D. The CDR3 runs 16 residues. The germline CDR1 and CDR2 sequences are ENHRY and SYGVKD. V dropped 3 bases and J dropped 4 bases, with 16 bases sitting between them. Here the CDR3 DNA reads TGTGCCATCAGTGACCCGTCGGGTGAGAGATACAATGAGCAGTTCTTC. Its protein product is CAISDPSGERYNEQFF.

The chain combines TRBV7-2 with TRBJ2-2; TRBD2 matches 7 bases. Germline assignment: CDR1 SGHTA and CDR2 FQGNSA. J gave up 1 base and V 3 bases, and 5 bases lay outside the gene matches. The CDR3 sequence is 16 residues long. CDR3 in DNA: TGTGCCAGCAGCTTTCAGGCTAGCGGGAACACCGGGGAGCTGTTTTTT. Amino acids: CASSFQASGNTGELFF.

This chain joins TRBV18 and TRBJ1-3; maybe TRBD1 (6 bases). V was clipped by 3 bases and J by 4 bases, with 10 bases between them. CDR1 is KGHSH and CDR2 is LQKENI in the germline V gene. The CDR3 is made up of 14 amino acids. DNA of the CDR3: TGTGCCAGCTCACCCGGACAGCGCGGAAACACCATATATTTT. Amino acid sequence: CASSPGQRGNTIYF.

The chain has TRBV5-6 and TRBJ2-3; D may be TRBD2 (5 bases). This CDR3 is 13 amino acids long. CDR1 is SGHDT, CDR2 YYEEEE, per germline. V lost 1 base and J 6 bases, leaving 9 bases between the germline ends. CDR3 sequence reads: CASSLWASDTQYF. For the CDR3, the DNA is TGTGCCAGCAGCTTGTGGGCTAGCGATACGCAGTATTTT.

The genes are TRBV30 and TRBJ1-5; D possibly corresponds to TRBD1 (6 bases). Trimming left V 3 bases short and J 3 bases short, with 15 bases between. The CDR3 spans 15 residues. The germline gives CDR1 GTSNPN, CDR2 SVGIG (reference sequence). In DNA form, the CDR3 reads TGTGCCTGGAGACGTAGCGGACAGCACAATCAGCCCCAGCATTTT. Its protein is CAWRRSGQHNQPQHF.

Worth noting for this clone: Other DNA sequences within the sample encode an identical CDR3. V and J are TRBV12-3 or TRBV12-4 and TRBJ1-1; no firm D call. V shed 3 bases and J shed 0 bases, with 5 bases lying between them. This CDR3 is 13 amino acids long. CDR3 amino acids: CASSLAVNTEAFF. Written as DNA, the CDR3 is TGTGCCAGCAGTTTGGCTGTGAACACTGAAGCTTTCTTT.

The rearrangement uses TRBV4-3 and TRBJ1-2; possible D gene TRBD1, 6 bases. V was clipped by 2 bases and J by 6 bases, with 16 bases between them. This CDR3 contains 15 residues. Germline-derived CDR1 and CDR2 are LGHNA and YSLEER. The chain's CDR3 is CASSQPGQGYHGYTF. The DNA for the CDR3 is TGCGCCAGCAGCCAACCGGGACAAGGGTACCATGGCTACACCTTC.

This clone was recorded once. The V and J genes are TRBV20-1 and TRBJ2-7, with 13 bases lining up with TRBD2. Per the germline V gene, CDR1 is DFQATT and CDR2 is SNEGSKA (reference sequence). Trimming cost V 3 bases and J 1 base; bases outside gene matches: 6. The CDR3 consists of 16 residues. The CDR3, as DNA: TGCAGTGCTAGTACTAGCGGGAGGGAGTTTTCCTACGAGCAGTACTTC. Protein product: CSASTSGREFSYEQYF.

A single count supports this clone. The V call is TRBV7-9, the J call TRBJ1-5; perhaps TRBD1 as D (5 bases). CDR1 SEHNR and CDR2 FQNEAQ come from the germline V gene (reference sequence). The V end lost 10 bases, the J end lost 1 base, and 11 bases lay between the germline ends. The CDR3 is 13 residues long. As DNA, the CDR3 is TGTGCCAACGTGGGACCAAGCAATCAGCCCCAGCATTTT. Residues: CANVGPSNQPQHF.

This chain uses TRBV19 with TRBJ2-7; 9 positions match TRBD1. CDR3 length: 16 residues. CDR1 and CDR2 (germline): LNHDA, SQIVND (reference sequence). Losses at the gene ends were 3 bases for V and 0 bases for J; bases not matched to a gene: 6. CDR3 in amino acids: CASSIGGTGSSYEQYF. The CDR3 DNA reads as TGTGCCAGTAGTATTGGGGGGACAGGGAGCTCCTACGAGCAGTACTTC.

Concerning this clone itself: Compared with germline, one end of the junction differs, possibly owing to a read error. The chain carries TRBV7-7 and TRBJ2-5; 9 nucleotides line up with TRBD1. This CDR3 is built from 15 residues. From germline, CDR1 is SSHAT and CDR2 FNYEAQ (reference sequence). CDR3: CASSRSGQGQETQYF. The CDR3 nucleotides read TGTGCTAGCAGCCGGTCGGGACAGGGACAAGAGACCCAGTACTTC.